This entry lists 17 T cell receptor beta chains sequenced from one sample in a study of radiotherapy plus CTLA-4 blockade in lung cancer. Clones were read by immunoSEQ multiplex PCR, and TCRdb kept only the in-frame ones, dropping some. The sample lists over 80,000 clones; around 87% were seen once. Sample: peripheral blood, taken from a patient treated with radiotherapy plus ipilimumab. Source of these receptors: a human donor with non-small cell lung cancer that progressed on radiotherapy plus ipilimumab.

This chain uses TRBV6-1 with TRBJ2-3; D is undetermined. Germline CDR1 and CDR2: MNHNS and SASEGT. V lost 7 bases and J 1 base, leaving 12 bases between the germline ends. There are 14 residues in the CDR3. The CDR3 DNA is TGTGCCAGCACCTACCTGGGTGGCACAGATACGCAGTATTTT. Amino acids: CASTYLGGTDTQYF.

The chain has TRBV5-4 and TRBJ2-3; 8 positions agree with TRBD1. The germline CDR1 and CDR2 sequences are SGHNT and YYREEE (reference sequence). The V gene end was trimmed by 1 base and the J gene end by 1 base; junction bases not matched to a gene: 8. This CDR3 is 17 amino acids long. In DNA, the CDR3 is TGTGCCAGCAGCTTGCCGACAGGGGTGGTTGGCACAGATACGCAGTATTTT. This translates into CASSLPTGVVGTDTQYF.

The V and J genes are TRBV4-1 and TRBJ1-5; D is undetermined. This CDR3 is built from 13 residues. In germline, CDR1 is MGHRA, CDR2 YSYEKL. Trimming left V 5 bases short and J 9 bases short, with 14 bases between. This CDR3 reads CASSSIRLAPQHF. The CDR3 nucleotides are TGCGCCAGCAGCTCTATTCGGTTGGCGCCCCAGCATTTT.

The rearrangement links TRBV7-3 to TRBJ2-1; TRBD1 agrees at 11 bases. V lost 6 bases to trimming and J lost 5 bases; unmatched junction nucleotides: 3. This CDR3 contains 14 residues. In germline, CDR1 is SGHTA, CDR2 FQGTGA. The CDR3 nucleotides read TGTGCCAGCAGAAAGGGACAGGGGGACAATGAGCAGTTCTTC. Its protein product is CASRKGQGDNEQFF. The whole variable domain, filled in from reference TRBV7-3 and TRBJ2-1, reads GAGVSQTPSNKVTEKGKYVELRCDPISGHTALYWYRQSLGQGPEFLIYFQGTGAADDSGLPNDRFFAVRPEGSVSTLKIQRTERGDSAVYLCASRKGQGDNEQFFGPGTRLTVL.

The gene calls are TRBV5-1 and TRBJ1-2; no definite D call. The germline gives CDR1 SGHRS, CDR2 YFSETQ. The CDR3 extends over 14 amino acids. Trimming took 4 bases from V and 4 from J, leaving 14 bases between them. The DNA for the CDR3 is TGCGCCAGCAGCATCCAAGACATGACCTATGGCTACACCTTC. Translation gives CASSIQDMTYGYTF.

The chain combines TRBV6-5 with TRBJ1-1, with TRBD1 matching over 8 bases. Germline V lookup: CDR1 MNHEY, CDR2 SVGAGI. There are 14 residues in the CDR3. J gave up 6 bases and V 6 bases, and 9 bases lay outside the gene matches. In DNA form, the CDR3 reads TGTGCCAGCAGGGTGGACAGGGTTGGCGCTGAAGCTTTCTTT. It encodes CASRVDRVGAEAFF.

The chain recombines TRBV25-1 with TRBJ2-2; no firm D call. V dropped 8 bases and J dropped 0 bases, with 4 bases sitting between them. The CDR3 loop spans 12 amino acids. The germline V gene encodes CDR1 MGHDK and CDR2 SYGVNS. The CDR3: CASQSNTGELFF. CDR3 coding DNA: TGTGCCAGCCAGTCGAACACCGGGGAGCTGTTTTTT.

The gene calls are TRBV6-8 and TRBJ2-7, with 7 bases matching TRBD2. From germline, CDR1 is MNHGY and CDR2 SAAAGT. The J segment lost 7 bases and the V segment lost 5 bases, leaving 14 bases of the junction unmatched. This CDR3 contains 15 residues. The CDR3 DNA follows: TGTGCCAGCAGTCCATGGGAGGGCCCTGGAATTGAGCAGTACTTC. Protein sequence: CASSPWEGPGIEQYF.

V usage is TRBV15 and J usage is TRBJ2-7; tentatively, D is TRBD1 (6 bases). CDR3 length equals 14 residues. V dropped 5 bases and J dropped 1 base, with 12 bases sitting between them. The germline V gene has CDR1 LNHNV and CDR2 YYDKDF (reference sequence). CDR3 sequence reads: CATSSQTGSYEQYF. The CDR3 nucleotides are TGTGCCACCAGCTCCCAGACAGGATCCTACGAGCAGTACTTC.

Turning to this clone: A read error may produce the germline difference seen at one junction end. The chain couples TRBV5-6 to TRBJ2-3, with 11 nucleotides matching TRBD2. The CDR3 contains 17 residues. Looked up from germline, CDR1 is SGHDT and CDR2 is YYEEEE. The CDR3 nucleotides are TGTGTCAGCAGCTTGGAGCTAGCGGGGGGCTACACAGATACGCAGTATTTT. As protein: CVSSLELAGGYTDTQYF.

The chain recombines TRBV7-9 with TRBJ2-1; perhaps TRBD1 as D (7 bases). V was shortened by 3 bases and J by 7 bases, with 10 bases between the two germline ends. This CDR3 is built from 13 residues. Germline values: CDR1 SEHNR, CDR2 FQNEAQ (reference sequence). CDR3 bases: TGTGCCAGCAGCTTGGCAGGGGGGAATGAGCAGTTCTTC. This encodes CASSLAGGNEQFF. The full variable domain, with the rest looked up from reference TRBV7-9 and TRBJ2-1, is DTGVSQNPRHKITKRGQNVTFRCDPISEHNRLYWYRQTLGQGPEFLTYFQNEAQLEKSRLLSDRFSAERPKGSFSTLEIQRTEQGDSAMYLCASSLAGGNEQFFGPGTRLTVL.

The chain uses TRBV5-8 and TRBJ1-5; D uncertain. The CDR3 has 12 amino acids. The germline V gene has CDR1 SGHTS and CDR2 YDEGEE. Trimming took 4 bases from V and 8 from J, leaving 10 bases between them. The CDR3 is CASSPLDEPQHF. CDR3 nucleotides: TGTGCCAGCAGCCCGCTCGATGAGCCCCAGCATTTT.

The V and J genes are TRBV5-1 and TRBJ2-7, with TRBD2 identical over 10 bases. Germline V gene data show CDR1 as SGHRS and CDR2 as YFSETQ. Trimming cost V 2 bases and J 4 bases; bases outside gene matches: 12. The CDR3 is 17 residues long. The CDR3 loop is CASSFARLAGDVYEQYF. The CDR3 DNA is TGCGCCAGCAGCTTTGCGCGGCTAGCGGGAGATGTTTACGAGCAGTACTTC.

The V gene is TRBV5-1, the J gene TRBJ2-7; TRBD1 matches 11 bases. Germline values: CDR1 SGHRS, CDR2 YFSETQ. Trimming took 3 bases from V and 3 from J; bases not matched to a gene: 5. The CDR3 totals 15 residues. The CDR3 region is CASSSRTGGNYEQYF. The CDR3 DNA reads TGCGCCAGCAGCTCCCGGACAGGGGGCAACTACGAGCAGTACTTC.

The chain links TRBV5-1 to TRBJ2-5, with 11 bases lining up with TRBD1. The CDR3 is 15 amino acids. V dropped 2 bases and J dropped 4; count of bases not matched to a gene: 4. The germline gives CDR1 SGHRS, CDR2 YFSETQ. The CDR3 is CASSFGQGAAETQYF. CDR3 sequence (DNA): TGCGCCAGCAGCTTTGGACAGGGGGCTGCAGAGACCCAGTACTTC.

The rearrangement uses TRBV12-5 and TRBJ2-5, with D possibly TRBD1 on 6 matching bases. In germline, CDR1 is LGHNT, CDR2 FRNRAP. V was trimmed by 3 bases and J by 1 base, leaving 18 bases between them. The CDR3 loop spans 17 amino acids. The CDR3, as DNA: TGTGCTAGTGGTTTAGGGGCAGGGGTGGCCCTCCAAGAGACCCAGTACTTC. As protein: CASGLGAGVALQETQYF.

The chain carries TRBV5-1 and TRBJ2-5; TRBD2 matches at 7 bases. Per the germline V gene, CDR1 is SGHRS and CDR2 is YFSETQ. With V trimmed by 2 bases and J by 4 bases, 2 bases remained unmatched. CDR3 size: 13 residues. The CDR3 coding sequence is TGCGCCAGCAGCTTCTTAGCGGGAGAGACCCAGTACTTC. It codes for CASSFLAGETQYF.